The text below deals with one TCR beta chain. The junction had 5 bases not matched to a gene; V was cut back by 6 bases and J by 6 bases. The CDR3 has 13 residues. This entry comes from a study of blood T cell repertoires in COVID-19. The protocol was immunoSEQ multiplex PCR, while the TCRdb copy is restricted to in-frame clones and leaves out a portion. The sample gives 130,000 or so clones, about three quarters of which show up once; approximately 17% is in the top ten. What was sequenced was peripheral blood. The source is a man aged 45-65 years with acute or convalescent COVID-19. The V gene is TRBV12-3 or TRBV12-4, the J gene TRBJ2-1; 7 nucleotides align to TRBD1. CDR3: CASSPYRGNEQFF. CDR3 sequence (DNA): TGTGCCAGCAGCCCTTACAGGGGCAATGAGCAGTTCTTC.